This entry lists 21 T cell receptor beta chains sequenced from one sample in a study of CD8 T cells in Susac syndrome. When the RNA was reverse transcribed, random hexamers were used with an input of roughly 0.45 to 1 ug. TCRdb redid the calling of the immunoSEQ multiplex PCR reads with MiXCR, one entry per CDR3 protein. The sample comprises some 58,000 distinct CDR3 sequences, about 95% of which are singletons, and 0.75% rests with the top ten. Sequencing input: CD8+ T cells from PBMCs. These receptors were taken from a human donor with Susac syndrome.

The V and J genes are TRBV20-1 and TRBJ2-7; the D gene is possibly TRBD2 (6 bases). Germline CDR1 is DFQATT and CDR2 is SNEGSKA (reference sequence). The CDR3 runs to 14 residues. The V end lost 4 bases, the J end lost 2 bases, and 15 bases lay between the germline ends. CDR3 sequence: CSAIGTSYPYEQYF. CDR3 in DNA: TGCAGTGCTATAGGGACTTCCTATCCCTACGAGCAGTACTTC.

The gene calls are TRBV30 and TRBJ2-7; 11 bases are shared with TRBD1. The trim removed 2 bases at V and 4 bases at J, leaving 4 bases unmatched. This CDR3 has 14 residues. Germline CDR1 GTSNPN, CDR2 SVGIG (reference sequence). The CDR3 reads CAWSFGTGGYEQYF. The CDR3 DNA reads TGTGCCTGGAGTTTTGGGACAGGGGGGTACGAGCAGTACTTC. Full variable domain (missing parts from reference TRBV30 and TRBJ2-7): SQTIHQWPATLVQPVGSPLSLECTVEGTSNPNLYWYRQAAGRGLQLLFYSVGIGQISSEVPQNLSASRPQDRQFILSSKKLLLSDSGFYLCAWSFGTGGYEQYFGPGTRLTVT.

This sequence joins TRBV3-1 and TRBJ1-1; D gene uncertain. This CDR3 spans 13 amino acids. Deletions cut 4 bases from V and 2 bases from J, with 8 bases between. Looked up from germline, CDR1 is LGHDT and CDR2 is YNNKEL (reference sequence). The CDR3 reads CASSLEGNTEAFF. The CDR3 bases are TGTGCCAGCAGCCTAGAAGGAAACACTGAAGCTTTCTTT.

A single count supports this clonotype. The rearrangement joins TRBV3-1 to TRBJ2-5; 8 bases align to TRBD2. J gave up 0 bases and V 8 bases, and 11 bases lay outside the gene matches. The CDR3 extends over 16 amino acids. Germline CDR1 LGHDT, CDR2 YNNKEL (reference sequence). The CDR3 coding sequence is TGTGCCAGCTGCCCTTCCAGCGGGGGCTACCAAGAGACCCAGTACTTC. Its protein is CASCPSSGGYQETQYF.

The V call is TRBV5-1, the J call TRBJ2-7; D gene unclear. The CDR3 sequence is 14 residues long. Germline CDR1 SGHRS, CDR2 YFSETQ. Trimming removed 2 bases from V and 2 bases from J, with 11 bases in between. Written as DNA, the CDR3 is TGCGCCAGCAGCTTCCAGCACAAGCCCTACGAGCAGTACTTC. This encodes CASSFQHKPYEQYF.

The rearrangement uses TRBV27 and TRBJ2-1; D is perhaps TRBD1 or TRBD2 (6 bases each). This CDR3 is built from 17 residues. CDR1 is MNHEY and CDR2 is SMNVEV in the germline V gene (reference sequence). The V gene lost 2 bases and the J gene lost 3 bases, with 17 bases spanning the gap. CDR3 sequence: CASSLGYGGHDYNEQFF. DNA of the CDR3: TGTGCCAGCAGTTTAGGGTATGGGGGGCACGACTACAATGAGCAGTTCTTC.

The V and J genes are TRBV5-1 and TRBJ2-5, with D unresolved. Germline CDR1 SGHRS, CDR2 YFSETQ. The CDR3 is 13 amino acids. The germline V and J ends were trimmed by 4 bases and 0 bases, with 7 bases remaining between them. The CDR3 nucleotides read TGCGCCAGCAGCCTGGAGTACCAAGAGACCCAGTACTTC. Translation: CASSLEYQETQYF. Combining the CDR3 with reference TRBV5-1 and TRBJ2-5 gives the whole variable domain KAGVTQTPRYLIKTRGQQVTLSCSPISGHRSVSWYQQTPGQGLQFLFEYFSETQRNKGNFPGRFSGRQFSNSRSEMNVSTLELGDSALYLCASSLEYQETQYFGPGTRLLVL.

The chain recombines TRBV12-3 or TRBV12-4 with TRBJ1-1; 9 bases are shared with TRBD1. V dropped 4 bases and J dropped 8; count of bases not matched to a gene: 5. This CDR3 is 13 amino acids long. The CDR3 loop is CASSWDRVTEAFF. As DNA, the CDR3 is TGTGCCAGCAGTTGGGACAGGGTGACCGAAGCTTTCTTT.

The CDR3 region has the DNA TGTGCCAGCAGCTTAGCGACAGGGCAGTCTGAAAAACTGTTTTTT. It yields the protein CASSLATGQSEKLFF. The rearrangement links TRBV7-8 to TRBJ1-4, with 7 bases lining up with TRBD1. This CDR3 comprises 15 residues. Germline assignment: CDR1 SGHVS and CDR2 FQNEAQ. The V gene end was trimmed by 0 bases and the J gene end by 7 bases; junction bases not matched to a gene: 5.

V usage is TRBV30 and J usage is TRBJ2-7; D unresolved. The CDR3 loop spans 12 amino acids. Trimming pared 7 bases from V and 3 bases from J, leaving 13 bases between. Germline CDR1 reads GTSNPN; CDR2 reads SVGIG (reference sequence). CDR3 protein: CASQWSGYEQYF. CDR3 DNA: TGTGCCTCACAATGGTCGGGCTACGAGCAGTACTTC.

The gene calls are TRBV6-1 and TRBJ2-3; 12 bases fit TRBD2. Trimming took 5 bases from V and 3 from J; bases not matched to a gene: 6. The length of the CDR3 is 16 residues. Germline CDR1 reads MNHNS; CDR2 reads SASEGT. The CDR3 loop is CASSPLAGGLTDTQYF. As DNA, the CDR3 is TGTGCCAGCAGTCCACTAGCGGGGGGCCTAACAGATACGCAGTATTTT.

In its sample, this clonotype was seen a few times. The rearrangement links TRBV4-1 to TRBJ1-5, with D tentatively TRBD1 (5 bases). The germline CDR1 and CDR2 sequences are MGHRA and YSYEKL. Trimming stripped 2 bases from V and 3 bases from J, with 14 bases between. The CDR3 is 16 amino acids. In nucleotides, the CDR3 is TGCGCCAGCAGCCAATGGGGAGGGGTGGACAATCAGCCCCAGCATTTT. Amino acid sequence: CASSQWGGVDNQPQHF.

The chain links TRBV19 to TRBJ1-1; D not certain. Trimming removed 2 bases at V and 8 bases at J, with 12 bases between. The CDR3 sequence is 13 residues long. Germline V lookup: CDR1 LNHDA, CDR2 SQIVND (reference sequence). The CDR3 sequence is CASSIYGTDEAFF. The CDR3 region has the DNA TGTGCCAGTAGTATATACGGAACCGACGAAGCTTTCTTT.

The gene calls are TRBV7-9 and TRBJ2-1; 10 bases match TRBD2. Trimming took 6 bases from V and 6 from J; bases not matched to a gene: 5. Per germline, CDR1 SEHNR and CDR2 FQNEAQ (reference sequence). The CDR3 consists of 14 residues. For the CDR3, the DNA is TGTGCCAGCAGAAGCGGGGGGGGACCCAATGAGCAGTTCTTC. Translated, it gives CASRSGGGPNEQFF.

The chain carries TRBV11-2 and TRBJ2-7, with 9 nucleotides matching TRBD2. The CDR3 runs 15 residues. CDR1 is SGHAT and CDR2 is FQNNGV in the germline V gene. The trim removed 4 bases at V and 2 bases at J, leaving 6 bases unmatched. The CDR3 DNA reads TGTGCCAGCAGCTCCGGGACTAGCCGGACCTACGAGCAGTACTTC. As protein: CASSSGTSRTYEQYF. Based on the CDR3 plus reference TRBV11-2 and TRBJ2-7, the full variable domain is EAGVAQSPRYKIIEKRQSVAFWCNPISGHATLYWYQQILGQGPKLLIQFQNNGVVDDSQLPKDRFSAERLKGVDSTLKIQPAKLEDSAVYLCASSSGTSRTYEQYFGPGTRLTVT.

The chain carries TRBV6-2 or TRBV6-3 and TRBJ1-6; D uncertain. CDR1 MNHEY and CDR2 SVGEGT come from the germline V gene. V was trimmed by 6 bases and J by 3 bases, leaving 12 bases between them. This CDR3 has 15 residues. The CDR3 nucleotides read TGTGCCAGCAGAGGCTTGGCGGACTATAATTCACCCCTCCACTTT. Translation: CASRGLADYNSPLHF.

The chain couples TRBV10-3 to TRBJ2-2; no definite D call. The V end was cut by 9 bases, the J end by 5 bases, with 7 bases between. The CDR3 extends over 11 amino acids. The germline V gene has CDR1 ENHRY and CDR2 SYGVKD. CDR3 region: CAIGSTGELFF. The CDR3 DNA is TGTGCCATAGGGTCAACCGGGGAGCTGTTTTTT.

This chain links TRBV7-9 with TRBJ1-2; 8 bases agree with TRBD1. The CDR3 length is 14 residues. The germline CDR1 and CDR2 sequences are SEHNR and FQNEAQ (reference sequence). V shed 3 bases, J shed 8 bases, and the junction held 8 bases outside the gene matches. The CDR3 sequence is CASSLGQDTAGYTF. CDR3 bases: TGTGCCAGCAGCTTGGGACAGGATACGGCCGGCTACACCTTC.

This chain links TRBV2 with TRBJ1-1, with unresolved D. CDR1 and CDR2 from the germline V gene are SNHLY and FYNNEI. The V end was cut by 6 bases, the J end by 12 bases, with 14 bases between. This CDR3 spans 11 amino acids. The CDR3 region has the DNA TGTGCCAGCAGGAGCCGAGGACCTACTTTCTTT. Translating it yields CASRSRGPTFF.

The chain recombines TRBV6-5 with TRBJ2-1; 9 bases align to TRBD2. V shed 4 bases and J 6 bases; nucleotides not matched to a gene: 10. Germline loops: CDR1 MNHEY, CDR2 SVGAGI. The CDR3 covers 16 residues. CDR3 DNA: TGTGCCAGCAGTTCCCCGCTCGCGGGGGGGCGCAATGAGCAGTTCTTC. Residues: CASSSPLAGGRNEQFF.

The genes are TRBV3-1 and TRBJ2-7, with 9 bases lining up with TRBD2. The CDR3 is 16 residues long. CDR1 is LGHDT and CDR2 is YNNKEL in the germline V gene (reference sequence). V lost 0 bases, J lost 5 bases, and 8 bases stayed unmatched. The CDR3 sequence: CASSQDNGLAGNEQYF. DNA for the CDR3: TGTGCCAGCAGCCAAGATAATGGTCTAGCGGGGAACGAGCAGTACTTC.